This paragraph covers one TCR beta chain sequence. The antigen is undetermined. CD45RO-negative CD8 cells positively selected for CCR7 made up the naive population, which excluded terminally differentiated effector memory CD45RA+ cells. All the donors were Caucasian adults who lived in Nashville, Tennessee. These data originate in a study of shared clonotypes between healthy human individuals. About the study: The donor group consisted of a couple of women and a few men, aged 18 to 49. Study observations and caveats: Rarefaction showed sorted-subset sequencing was incomplete despite large depth.

Only in-frame clones appear in the TCRdb table, and some are missing; sequencing was by immunoSEQ multiplex PCR. The sample has around 560,000 clones, about 95% seen once. CDR1 is SGDLS, CDR2 YYNGEE, per germline. This CDR3 has 11 amino acids. V lost 0 bases and J 6 bases, leaving 2 bases between the germline ends. The J gene is TRBJ2-3, the V gene TRBV9; D call uncertain. Material for sequencing was naive CD8+ T cells sorted from blood. The source is a woman in her 30s in good health. The CDR3 spells CASSVADTQYF. The CDR3 DNA is TGTGCCAGCAGCGTAGCCGATACGCAGTATTTT.